This TCR beta chain was sequenced for a study of T-cell reconstitution after alpha-beta-depleted transplantation in children. TCRbeta library construction was performed incorporating unique molecular identifiers. MiXCR, applied by TCRdb to the PCR reads, yields one record per CDR3 protein. The data hold about 340,000 distinct CDR3 sequences, with about an eighth observed a single time. This CDR3 contains 16 residues. Trimming left V 4 bases short and J 0 bases short, with 12 bases between. The V gene's germline CDR1 is LGHNA and CDR2 YSLEER. This clonotype was observed a few times. This receptor was identified in a human donor who donated a stem cell graft to a child with Fanconi anemia. The sample here was PBMCs, taken from the stem cell graft. The J gene is TRBJ1-4, the V gene TRBV4-3, with D possibly being TRBD1 (5 bases). Written as DNA, the CDR3 is TGCGCCAGCAGCCTAGGGACCGTTGCAACTAATGAAAAACTGTTTTTT. Translation gives CASSLGTVATNEKLFF.